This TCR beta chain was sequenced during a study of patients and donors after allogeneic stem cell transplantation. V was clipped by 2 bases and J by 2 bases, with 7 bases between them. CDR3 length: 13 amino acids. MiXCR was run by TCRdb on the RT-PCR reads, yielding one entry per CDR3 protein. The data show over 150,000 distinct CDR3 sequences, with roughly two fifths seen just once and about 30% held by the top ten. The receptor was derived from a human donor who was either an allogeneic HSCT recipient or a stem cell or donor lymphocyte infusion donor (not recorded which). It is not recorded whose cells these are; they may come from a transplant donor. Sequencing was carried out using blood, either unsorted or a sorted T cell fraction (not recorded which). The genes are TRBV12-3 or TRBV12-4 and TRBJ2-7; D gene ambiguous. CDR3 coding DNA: TGTGCCAGCAGTTTAACAGCTACCTACGAGCAGTACTTC. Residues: CASSLTATYEQYF.